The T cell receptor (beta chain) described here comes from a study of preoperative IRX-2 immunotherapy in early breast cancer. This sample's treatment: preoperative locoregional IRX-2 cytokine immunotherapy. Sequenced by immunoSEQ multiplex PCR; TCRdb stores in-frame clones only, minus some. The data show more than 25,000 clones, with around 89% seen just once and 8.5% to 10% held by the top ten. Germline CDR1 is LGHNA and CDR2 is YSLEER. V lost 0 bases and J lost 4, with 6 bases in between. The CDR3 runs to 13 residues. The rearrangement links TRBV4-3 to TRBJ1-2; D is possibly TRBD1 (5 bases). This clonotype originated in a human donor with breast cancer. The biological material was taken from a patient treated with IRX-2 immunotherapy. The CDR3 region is CASSQEGGYGYTF. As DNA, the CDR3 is TGCGCCAGCAGCCAAGAGGGGGGCTATGGCTACACCTTC.